A selection of T cell receptor beta chains follows, all from one sample in a study of shared clonotypes between healthy human individuals. The assay was immunoSEQ multiplex PCR, and TCRdb's table has in-frame clones only and misses some. The table lists about 600,000 clones, 95% of them singletons. The sequencing input was naive CD8+ T cells sorted from blood. Receptors originate from a woman aged 30 to 39 in good health. The CDR3 runs from the conserved cysteine through the conserved F or W. The D gene is left open where the match is weak. Size is stated for part of the rows, as once, few or many counts, or as a class when the clone is expanded.

V gene,clone size,J gene,D gene,CDR3 protein,CDR3 DNA
TRBV5-4,.,TRBJ2-1,.,CASSYGYPGLLSYNEQFF,TGTGCCAGCAGCTACGGATATCCGGGACTCCTCTCCTACAATGAGCAGTTCTTC
TRBV9,.,TRBJ2-7,TRBD1,CASSVSGGSSYEQYF,TGTGCCAGCAGCGTGTCAGGGGGTTCCTCCTACGAGCAGTACTTC
TRBV28,.,TRBJ2-3,TRBD1,CASSHSLRPGQGFPDTQYF,TGTGCCAGCAGCCATAGCCTTCGTCCCGGACAGGGTTTCCCAGATACGCAGTATTTT
TRBV19,.,TRBJ1-4,.,CASSTEGSHEKLFF,TGTGCCAGTAGTACCGAGGGGTCGCACGAAAAACTGTTTTTT
TRBV28,once,TRBJ2-3,.,CASSLAYTQYF,TGTGCCAGCAGTCTAGCGTATACGCAGTATTTT
TRBV27,.,TRBJ2-7,.,CASSLSGDSYEQYF,TGTGCCAGCAGTTTATCAGGGGACTCCTACGAGCAGTACTTC
TRBV28,.,TRBJ2-7,.,CASSLAVSRGSYEQYF,TGTGCCAGCAGCCTCGCAGTTTCACGGGGGAGCTACGAGCAGTACTTC
TRBV5-6,.,TRBJ2-1,.,CASSLSTAQIDNEQFF,TGTGCCAGCAGCTTATCAACGGCCCAGATCGACAATGAGCAGTTCTTC
TRBV30,.,TRBJ2-7,.,CAWSVLRAGLSWEQYF,TGTGCCTGGAGTGTACTCCGAGCGGGCCTCTCCTGGGAGCAGTACTTC
TRBV2,.,TRBJ2-1,TRBD2,CASRLLAGPSLNEQFF,TGTGCCAGCAGGCTTCTAGCGGGCCCTTCCCTCAATGAGCAGTTCTTC
TRBV7-9,.,TRBJ1-5,.,CASSLGVNQPQHF,TGTGCCAGCAGCCTGGGAGTCAATCAGCCCCAGCATTTT
TRBV5-4,.,TRBJ2-5,.,CASSFGVRQGTQETQYF,TGTGCCAGCAGCTTCGGGGTGAGGCAGGGGACCCAAGAGACCCAGTACTTC
TRBV27,.,TRBJ2-1,.,CASRTWEGTNEQFF,TGTGCCAGCAGGACTTGGGAAGGGACCAATGAGCAGTTCTTC
TRBV28,.,TRBJ2-7,.,CASSPARGGYEQYF,TGTGCCAGCAGTCCGGCTAGGGGGGGGTACGAGCAGTACTTC
TRBV2,.,TRBJ2-1,TRBD1,CASSLGQSSYNEQFF,TGTGCCAGCAGTCTGGGACAGAGCTCCTACAATGAGCAGTTCTTC
TRBV27,once,TRBJ1-5,.,CASSPVGGGQPQHF,TGTGCCAGCAGCCCAGTGGGCGGCGGCCAGCCCCAGCATTTT
TRBV19,.,TRBJ2-3,.,CASSTSISGDTQYF,TGTGCCAGTAGCACTAGCATCTCGGGAGATACGCAGTATTTT
TRBV2,.,TRBJ2-3,TRBD1,CASSSTGGPDTQYF,TGTGCCAGCAGTTCTACAGGGGGGCCAGATACGCAGTATTTT
TRBV30,.,TRBJ2-4,.,CAWSEGRENIQYF,TGTGCCTGGAGTGAGGGCAGGGAAAACATTCAGTACTTC
TRBV7-9,.,TRBJ2-1,.,CASSLGGKAGEQFF,TGTGCCAGCAGCTTAGGCGGGAAGGCGGGTGAGCAGTTCTTC
TRBV7-9,once,TRBJ2-7,.,CASSLGQNYEQYF,TGTGCCAGCAGCTTAGGCCAGAATTACGAGCAGTACTTC
TRBV28,.,TRBJ2-2,.,CASSWGFTYTGELFF,TGTGCCAGCAGTTGGGGTTTCACATACACCGGGGAGCTGTTTTTT
TRBV4-1,.,TRBJ2-3,.,CASSQASGTGNGRADTQYF,TGCGCCAGCAGCCAAGCCTCCGGGACAGGGAACGGGAGGGCAGATACGCAGTATTTT
TRBV27,.,TRBJ2-1,TRBD2,CASSPREAGGPYNEQFF,TGTGCCAGCAGTCCTAGGGAAGCGGGAGGGCCTTACAATGAGCAGTTCTTC
TRBV6-5,.,TRBJ1-1,.,CASSQAPPEAFF,TGTGCCAGCAGCCAGGCTCCGCCTGAAGCTTTCTTT
TRBV5-6,.,TRBJ2-5,.,CASSLGGLAEYF,TGTGCCAGCAGCTTGGGGGGGCTAGCGGAGTACTTC
TRBV27,.,TRBJ2-1,.,CASSLPSPYNEQFF,TGTGCCAGCAGTTTGCCTTCCCCCTACAATGAGCAGTTCTTC
TRBV30,.,TRBJ2-4,.,CAWSGGDLAKNIQYF,TGTGCCTGGAGTGGCGGGGATCTAGCCAAAAACATTCAGTACTTC
TRBV29-1,.,TRBJ2-1,.,CSVEDWGELSYNEQFF,TGCAGCGTTGAAGATTGGGGGGAGTTGTCCTACAATGAGCAGTTCTTC
TRBV2,once,TRBJ1-2,TRBD1,CASTGGPYGYTF,TGTGCCAGCACAGGGGGCCCCTATGGCTACACCTTC
TRBV6-5,.,TRBJ1-2,.,CASGDDPWERGYTF,TGTGCCAGCGGGGACGACCCCTGGGAACGAGGCTACACCTTC
TRBV7-9,once,TRBJ1-5,TRBD1,CASSPGTGEHQPQHF,TGTGCCAGCAGCCCAGGGACAGGGGAACATCAGCCCCAGCATTTT
TRBV5-1,.,TRBJ2-7,.,CASSLEAGRSYEQYF,TGCGCCAGCAGCTTGGAGGCGGGACGTTCCTACGAGCAGTACTTC
TRBV9,.,TRBJ1-5,.,CASSVGGQDQPQHF,TGTGCCAGCAGCGTAGGGGGGCAGGATCAGCCCCAGCATTTT
TRBV27,.,TRBJ1-4,.,CASRPLRGNEKLFF,TGTGCCAGCAGACCCCTTCGGGGGAATGAAAAACTGTTTTTT
TRBV4-2,once,TRBJ2-1,.,CASSLPWGRNEQFF,TGTGCCAGCAGCCTGCCTTGGGGCCGCAATGAGCAGTTCTTC
TRBV6-1,.,TRBJ1-4,TRBD1,CASSELPPGQVNEKLFF,TGTGCCAGCAGTGAATTGCCACCGGGACAGGTTAATGAAAAACTGTTTTTT
TRBV7-6,few,TRBJ2-2,TRBD1,CASTGFTGELFF,TGTGCCTCGACAGGGTTCACCGGGGAGCTGTTTTTT
TRBV6-1,.,TRBJ1-2,TRBD1,CASSARQGSYSSGGYTF,TGTGCCAGCAGTGCTAGACAGGGGAGTTACTCATCGGGTGGCTACACCTTC
TRBV27,.,TRBJ1-5,TRBD1,CASTTGAGGQPQHF,TGTGCCAGCACAACAGGGGCGGGGGGACAGCCCCAGCATTTT
TRBV29-1,.,TRBJ1-3,.,CSVGTDQGNTIYF,TGCAGCGTTGGGACGGACCAAGGAAACACCATATATTTT
TRBV29-1,.,TRBJ2-5,.,CSVDWTHETQYF,TGCAGCGTTGACTGGACTCACGAGACCCAGTACTTC
TRBV7-9,.,TRBJ2-1,TRBD2,CASSLRVAGYNEQFF,TGTGCCAGCAGCTTGAGGGTAGCGGGCTACAATGAGCAGTTCTTC
TRBV9,.,TRBJ2-1,.,CASSVGGGLSYNEQFF,TGTGCCAGCAGCGTAGGAGGCGGATTGTCCTACAATGAGCAGTTCTTC
TRBV4-1,.,TRBJ2-1,TRBD2,CASSHLAGTYNEQFF,TGCGCCAGCAGCCACCTAGCGGGAACCTACAATGAGCAGTTCTTC
TRBV7-9,few,TRBJ2-5,.,CASSLKETQYF,TGTGCCAGCAGCTTAAAAGAGACCCAGTACTTC
TRBV7-8,once,TRBJ2-1,TRBD1,CASSLWPYTGTGGSYNEQFF,TGTGCCAGCAGCCTCTGGCCGTACACCGGGACAGGGGGCTCCTACAATGAGCAGTTCTTC
TRBV27,.,TRBJ2-1,.,CASSFSHLGGQFF,TGTGCCAGCAGTTTTTCCCACCTTGGGGGGCAGTTCTTC
TRBV7-9,.,TRBJ2-1,.,CASSSTAGPALNEQFF,TGTGCCAGCAGCTCCACAGCGGGCCCCGCCCTCAATGAGCAGTTCTTC
TRBV15,.,TRBJ2-3,.,CATSSLAGESDTQYF,TGTGCCACCAGCAGCCTAGCTGGTGAGTCGGATACGCAGTATTTT
TRBV9,.,TRBJ2-7,.,CASSPVGGLNEQYF,TGTGCCAGCAGCCCTGTTGGGGGTCTGAACGAGCAGTACTTC
TRBV2,once,TRBJ1-5,.,CASREGAYSNQPQHF,TGTGCCAGTAGAGAAGGGGCCTATAGCAATCAGCCCCAGCATTTT
TRBV29-1,.,TRBJ2-3,.,CSVLATATDTQYF,TGCAGCGTGTTGGCGACAGCCACAGATACGCAGTATTTT
TRBV29-1,.,TRBJ2-5,TRBD2,CSVEDRREVETQYF,TGCAGCGTTGAAGATCGGCGGGAGGTAGAGACCCAGTACTTC
TRBV7-9,.,TRBJ2-6,.,CASRLLRDGASGANVLTF,TGTGCCAGCAGGCTACTCCGGGACGGAGCCTCTGGGGCCAACGTCCTGACTTTC